A selection of T cell receptor beta chains follows, all from one sample in a study of blood T cell repertoires in COVID-19. Clones were sequenced by immunoSEQ multiplex PCR, and TCRdb holds only the in-frame ones, with some missing. The table records 110,000 to 150,000 clones, under 90% of them present only once. Sequences were obtained from peripheral blood. These receptor sequences come from a human donor in a cohort sampled during active COVID-19. The CDR3 runs from the conserved cysteine through the conserved F or W. The order of the fields is V gene, clone size, J gene, D gene, CDR3 protein, CDR3 DNA. A D gene is named only where the DNA matches it firmly. The size field is filled for only some rows; it gives once, few, many or a size class.

v_call: TRBV5-5
clone_size: .
j_call: TRBJ1-4
d_call: .
cdr3_aa: CASSFTTPSGKLFF
cdr3_nt: TGTGCCAGCAGCTTCACGACACCAAGTGGGAAACTGTTTTTT

v_call: TRBV19
clone_size: .
j_call: TRBJ2-1
d_call: .
cdr3_aa: CASSIGGAAPYNEQFF
cdr3_nt: TGTGCCAGTAGTATAGGAGGAGCGGCTCCGTACAATGAGCAGTTCTTC

v_call: TRBV5-1
clone_size: .
j_call: TRBJ2-5
d_call: .
cdr3_aa: CASSLEVADGAQYF
cdr3_nt: TGCGCCAGCAGCTTGGAGGTTGCGGACGGGGCCCAGTACTTC

v_call: TRBV19
clone_size: .
j_call: TRBJ1-5
d_call: .
cdr3_aa: CASSIGGGGSNQPQHF
cdr3_nt: TGTGCCAGTAGTATAGGGGGGGGCGGAAGCAATCAGCCCCAGCATTTT

v_call: TRBV5-4
clone_size: .
j_call: TRBJ2-2
d_call: .
cdr3_aa: CASSLREGRGNTGELFF
cdr3_nt: TGTGCCAGCAGCTTAAGAGAGGGCAGGGGGAACACCGGGGAGCTGTTTTTT

v_call: TRBV3-1/TRBV3-2
clone_size: .
j_call: TRBJ1-3
d_call: .
cdr3_aa: CASSHQRTWGNTIYF
cdr3_nt: TGTGCCAGCAGCCATCAGAGGACATGGGGAAACACCATATATTTT

v_call: TRBV11-1
clone_size: .
j_call: TRBJ2-3
d_call: TRBD2
cdr3_aa: CASRRGAGADTQYF
cdr3_nt: TGTGCCAGCCGGCGGGGGGCCGGGGCAGATACGCAGTATTTT

v_call: TRBV25-1
clone_size: .
j_call: TRBJ1-3
d_call: TRBD1
cdr3_aa: CASSGRTGGASGNTIYF
cdr3_nt: TGTGCCAGCAGTGGACGGACAGGGGGCGCCTCTGGAAACACCATATATTTT

v_call: TRBV5-8
clone_size: .
j_call: TRBJ1-5
d_call: .
cdr3_aa: CASSLGQYSNQPQHF
cdr3_nt: TGTGCCAGCAGCTTGGGCCAGTATAGCAATCAGCCCCAGCATTTT

v_call: TRBV7-2
clone_size: .
j_call: TRBJ2-3
d_call: TRBD2
cdr3_aa: CASRRTSGRFGTQYF
cdr3_nt: TGTGCCAGCAGACGAACTAGCGGGAGATTTGGTACGCAGTATTTT

v_call: TRBV4-3
clone_size: .
j_call: TRBJ1-4
d_call: TRBD1
cdr3_aa: CASSHDRANEKLFF
cdr3_nt: TGCGCCAGCAGCCATGACAGGGCTAATGAAAAACTGTTTTTT

v_call: TRBV9
clone_size: .
j_call: TRBJ2-1
d_call: TRBD2
cdr3_aa: CASSASGGSYNEQFF
cdr3_nt: TGTGCCAGCAGCGCTAGCGGGGGCTCCTACAATGAGCAGTTCTTC

v_call: TRBV19
clone_size: .
j_call: TRBJ2-2
d_call: TRBD2
cdr3_aa: CASSIHGRDTGELFF
cdr3_nt: TGTGCCAGTAGTATCCACGGGAGGGACACCGGGGAGCTGTTTTTT

v_call: TRBV18
clone_size: .
j_call: TRBJ2-3
d_call: TRBD1
cdr3_aa: CASRDNRGRTDTQYF
cdr3_nt: TGTGCCAGCAGAGATAACAGGGGGAGAACAGATACGCAGTATTTT

v_call: TRBV7-2
clone_size: .
j_call: TRBJ2-2
d_call: .
cdr3_aa: CASSSTGPTGELFF
cdr3_nt: TGTGCCAGCAGCTCAACAGGGCCCACCGGGGAGCTGTTTTTT

v_call: TRBV11-2
clone_size: .
j_call: TRBJ2-3
d_call: TRBD2
cdr3_aa: CASSLGLAGLADTQYF
cdr3_nt: TGTGCCAGCAGCTTAGGACTAGCGGGGTTGGCAGATACGCAGTATTTT

v_call: TRBV11-3
clone_size: .
j_call: TRBJ2-3
d_call: TRBD2
cdr3_aa: CASSLEGGAQYF
cdr3_nt: TGTGCCAGCAGCTTAGAGGGGGGGGCGCAGTATTTT

v_call: TRBV4-2
clone_size: .
j_call: TRBJ2-2
d_call: TRBD2
cdr3_aa: CASTPGGTSGTGELFF
cdr3_nt: TGTGCCAGCACCCCTGGAGGGACTAGCGGCACCGGGGAGCTGTTTTTT

v_call: TRBV7-2
clone_size: .
j_call: TRBJ2-5
d_call: .
cdr3_aa: CASSPTGLETQYF
cdr3_nt: TGTGCCAGCAGCCCGACAGGTTTAGAGACCCAGTACTTC

v_call: TRBV11-3
clone_size: few
j_call: TRBJ1-4
d_call: TRBD1
cdr3_aa: CASSARQGTGEKLFF
cdr3_nt: TGTGCCAGCAGCGCCCGACAGGGGACAGGGGAAAAACTGTTTTTT

v_call: TRBV28
clone_size: .
j_call: TRBJ1-6
d_call: .
cdr3_aa: CASSLMRGRVASYNSPLHF
cdr3_nt: TGTGCCAGCAGTTTAATGCGGGGCAGGGTGGCCTCCTATAATTCACCCCTCCACTTT

v_call: TRBV5-1
clone_size: few
j_call: TRBJ2-3
d_call: .
cdr3_aa: CASSLAGGTHPDTQYF
cdr3_nt: TGCGCCAGCAGCTTGGCCGGGGGGACACATCCAGATACGCAGTATTTT

v_call: TRBV20-1
clone_size: .
j_call: TRBJ2-3
d_call: TRBD1
cdr3_aa: CSASTGAADTQYF
cdr3_nt: TGCAGTGCTAGTACAGGGGCCGCAGATACGCAGTATTTT

v_call: TRBV5-1
clone_size: .
j_call: TRBJ2-3
d_call: .
cdr3_aa: CASSLSVAGSTDTQYF
cdr3_nt: TGCGCCAGCAGCTTGTCGGTGGCAGGGAGCACAGATACGCAGTATTTT

v_call: TRBV19
clone_size: .
j_call: TRBJ2-4
d_call: .
cdr3_aa: CASSVWVRGTAKNIQYF
cdr3_nt: TGTGCCAGTAGTGTGTGGGTCCGGGGGACTGCCAAAAACATTCAGTACTTC

v_call: TRBV2
clone_size: .
j_call: TRBJ1-5
d_call: .
cdr3_aa: CASSYRENQPQHF
cdr3_nt: TGTGCCAGCAGTTACAGGGAGAATCAGCCCCAGCATTTT

v_call: TRBV5-1
clone_size: .
j_call: TRBJ1-4
d_call: .
cdr3_aa: CASSLVQGKYEKLFF
cdr3_nt: TGCGCCAGCAGCTTGGTGCAGGGAAAATACGAAAAACTGTTTTTT

v_call: TRBV4-3
clone_size: .
j_call: TRBJ1-1
d_call: .
cdr3_aa: CASSLSAGAAEAFF
cdr3_nt: TGCGCCAGCAGCCTCTCGGCAGGGGCCGCTGAAGCTTTCTTT